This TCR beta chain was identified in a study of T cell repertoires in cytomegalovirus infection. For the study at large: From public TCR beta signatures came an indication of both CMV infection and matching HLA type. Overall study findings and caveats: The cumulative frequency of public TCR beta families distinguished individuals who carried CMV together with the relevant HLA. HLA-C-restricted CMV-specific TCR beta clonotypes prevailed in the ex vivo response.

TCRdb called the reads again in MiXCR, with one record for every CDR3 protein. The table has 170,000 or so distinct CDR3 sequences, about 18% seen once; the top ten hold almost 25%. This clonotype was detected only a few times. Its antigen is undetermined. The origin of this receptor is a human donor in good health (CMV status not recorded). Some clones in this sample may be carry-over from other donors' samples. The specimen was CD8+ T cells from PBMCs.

The DNA for the CDR3 is TGTGCCAGCAGGACCCTAAGGACTAGTTCGGAGCAGTTCTTC. Amino acid sequence: CASRTLRTSSEQFF. The chain employs TRBV6-2 or TRBV6-3 and TRBJ2-1; 7 positions match TRBD2. The CDR3 is made up of 14 amino acids. CDR1 is MNHEY, CDR2 SVGEGT, per germline. V dropped 6 bases and J dropped 10; count of bases not matched to a gene: 12.